The present T cell receptor (beta chain) was sequenced within a study of cytomegalovirus exposure and HLA in healthy donors. Study-level points and caveats: Analysis performed later found roughly 17,000 TCR beta sequences associated with HLA alleles at 0.05 false discovery rate.

Comments on this clone: Its antigen is currently unknown.

Use of 60 Vbeta and 13 Jbeta primers characterized the PCR. Here immunoSEQ multiplex PCR was the method, and the copy in TCRdb shows in-frame clones only, minus some. The table lists around 100,000 clones, 70% of them singletons. CDR3 length equals 13 residues. In germline, CDR1 is MRHNA, CDR2 SNTAGT. V trimming: 6 bases; J trimming: 2 bases; junction bases outside the gene matches: 2. The chain is built from TRBV6-4 and TRBJ2-3; 7 bases are a match to TRBD2. The sequencing input was PBMCs. The clonotype was recovered from a man aged 35 to 55 in good health and CMV-seropositive. CDR3 amino acids: CASSAGDTDTQYF. The CDR3 DNA is TGTGCCAGCAGCGCGGGGGACACAGATACGCAGTATTTT.